A selection of T cell receptor beta chains follows, all from one sample in a study of blood T cell repertoires in COVID-19. Repertoires were generated with immunoSEQ multiplex PCR, while TCRdb's copy carries only in-frame clones and drops some. The table records 150,000 to 250,000 clones, less than 95% of them present only once. The sequencing sample was made of peripheral blood. The receptors shown here come from a man aged 30 to 45 with COVID-19, enrolled during active disease. Each CDR3 is given with its conserved first and last residue. A D gene is named only where the DNA matches it firmly.

J gene	D gene	V gene	CDR3 DNA	CDR3 protein
TRBJ2-1	TRBD2	TRBV4-1	TGCGCCAGCAGCCAAGATCTGGGACTAGCGGGGAATGAGCAGTTCTTC	CASSQDLGLAGNEQFF
TRBJ1-5	TRBD1	TRBV12-5	TGTGCTAGTGGTTTCGGACAGGGGCTTAGGGATCAGCCCCAGCATTTT	CASGFGQGLRDQPQHF
TRBJ2-7	TRBD1	TRBV7-3	TGTGCCAGCAGCTTTTCTGGGACAGGGCCCTACGAGCAGTACTTC	CASSFSGTGPYEQYF
TRBJ1-4	NA	TRBV10-1	TGCGCCAGTCCCTCGGGAGGGGCGCGGGAAAAACTGTTTTTT	CASPSGGAREKLFF
TRBJ2-5	TRBD1	TRBV2	TGTGCCAGCAGGACAGGGGGGTCGACTCAAGAGACCCAGTACTTC	CASRTGGSTQETQYF
TRBJ2-7	NA	TRBV6-5	TGTGCCAGCAGGAACGGAAGGAGCGAGCAGTACTTC	CASRNGRSEQYF
TRBJ1-2	TRBD1	TRBV6-5	TGTGCCAGCAGTTACGAGGGGGCGGGAGGCTACACCTTC	CASSYEGAGGYTF
TRBJ2-5	TRBD2	TRBV19	TGTGCCAGTAGTATAGCCCAGCGGGGGGAACAAGAGACCCAGTACTTC	CASSIAQRGEQETQYF
TRBJ1-2	NA	TRBV6-6	TGTGCCAGCAGCCCCGACTCTAACTATGGCTACACCTTC	CASSPDSNYGYTF
TRBJ2-2	NA	TRBV5-1	TGCGCCAGCAGCTTGGAGCGAGGGGAGCTGTTTTTT	CASSLERGELFF